This T cell receptor beta chain was obtained from a study of CD8 T cells in ankylosing spondylitis. Study-wide findings and caveats: CD8+ disease-linked clones were present at relatively low frequencies in blood. The authors reported significant enrichment of disease-linked clones in matched ankylosing spondylitis synovial fluid.

There are 14 residues in the CDR3. Per germline, CDR1 DFQATT and CDR2 SNEGSKA (reference sequence). V shed 3 bases and J 3 bases; nucleotides not matched to a gene: 8. About this clonotype: Its antigen is unidentified.

With molecular barcodes, quantitative 5'-RACE was used to make the TCR beta libraries. TCRdb passed the 5' RACE reads through MiXCR, listing each CDR3 protein once. Of about 250,000 distinct CDR3 sequences in the sample, 32% are singletons; the top ten hold approximately 4%. Specimen: blood, either unsorted or a sorted T cell fraction (not recorded which). This clonotype originated in a male donor with ankylosing spondylitis or in good health (not recorded which). The chain recombines TRBV20-1 with TRBJ2-7; TRBD1 matches 7 bases. The CDR3 nucleotides are TGCAGTGCTAGCGGGGACAGCGCTCTCTACGAGCAGTACTTC. Amino acids: CSASGDSALYEQYF.